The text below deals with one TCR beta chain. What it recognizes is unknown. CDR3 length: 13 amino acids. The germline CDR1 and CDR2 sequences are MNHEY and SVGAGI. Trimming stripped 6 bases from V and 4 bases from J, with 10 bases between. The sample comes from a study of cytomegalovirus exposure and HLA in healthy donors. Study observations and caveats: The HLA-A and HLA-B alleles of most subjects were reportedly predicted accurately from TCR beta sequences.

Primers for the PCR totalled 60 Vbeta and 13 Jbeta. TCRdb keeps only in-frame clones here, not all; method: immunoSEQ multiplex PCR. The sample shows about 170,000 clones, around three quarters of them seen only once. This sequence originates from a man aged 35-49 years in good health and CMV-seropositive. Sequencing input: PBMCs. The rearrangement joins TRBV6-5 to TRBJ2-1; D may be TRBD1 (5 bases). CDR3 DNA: TGTGCCAGCAGCAGGGTTAGGTACAATGAGCAGTTCTTC. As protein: CASSRVRYNEQFF.